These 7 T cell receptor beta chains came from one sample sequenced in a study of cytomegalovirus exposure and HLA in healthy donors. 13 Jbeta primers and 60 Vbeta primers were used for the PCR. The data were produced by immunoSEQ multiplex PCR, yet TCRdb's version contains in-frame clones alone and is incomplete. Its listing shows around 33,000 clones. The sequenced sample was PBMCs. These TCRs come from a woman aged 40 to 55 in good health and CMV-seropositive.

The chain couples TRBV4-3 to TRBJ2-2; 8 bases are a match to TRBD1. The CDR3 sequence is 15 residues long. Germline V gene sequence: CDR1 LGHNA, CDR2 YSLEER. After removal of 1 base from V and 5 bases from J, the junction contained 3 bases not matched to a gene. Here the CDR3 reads CASSQGTGRTGELFF. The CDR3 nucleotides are TGCGCCAGCAGCCAAGGGACAGGGCGGACCGGGGAGCTGTTTTTT.

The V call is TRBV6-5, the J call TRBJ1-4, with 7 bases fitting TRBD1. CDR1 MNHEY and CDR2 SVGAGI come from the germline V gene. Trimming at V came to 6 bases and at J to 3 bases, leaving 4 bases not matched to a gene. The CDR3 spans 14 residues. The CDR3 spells CASSTGAANEKLFF. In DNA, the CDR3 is TGTGCCAGCAGCACAGGGGCAGCTAATGAAAAACTGTTTTTT.

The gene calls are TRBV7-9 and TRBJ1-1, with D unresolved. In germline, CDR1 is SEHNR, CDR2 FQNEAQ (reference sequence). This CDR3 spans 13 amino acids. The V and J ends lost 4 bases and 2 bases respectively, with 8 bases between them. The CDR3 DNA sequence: TGTGCCAGCAGCTCCGCGGCAAACACTGAAGCTTTCTTT. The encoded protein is CASSSAANTEAFF.

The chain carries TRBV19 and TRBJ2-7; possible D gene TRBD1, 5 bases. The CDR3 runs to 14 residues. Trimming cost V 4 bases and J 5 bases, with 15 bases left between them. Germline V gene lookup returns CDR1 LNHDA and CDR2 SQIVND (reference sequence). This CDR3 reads CASSTYRNGHEQYF. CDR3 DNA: TGTGCCAGTAGTACCTACAGGAATGGGCACGAGCAGTACTTC.

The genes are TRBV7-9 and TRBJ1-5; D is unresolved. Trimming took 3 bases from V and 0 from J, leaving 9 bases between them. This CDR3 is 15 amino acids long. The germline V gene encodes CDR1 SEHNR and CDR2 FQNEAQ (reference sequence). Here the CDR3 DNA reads TGTGCCAGCAGCTTGGCCGGACTTAGCAATCAGCCCCAGCATTTT. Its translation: CASSLAGLSNQPQHF. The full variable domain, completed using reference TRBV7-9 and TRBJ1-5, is DTGVSQNPRHKITKRGQNVTFRCDPISEHNRLYWYRQTLGQGPEFLTYFQNEAQLEKSRLLSDRFSAERPKGSFSTLEIQRTEQGDSAMYLCASSLAGLSNQPQHFGDGTRLSIL.

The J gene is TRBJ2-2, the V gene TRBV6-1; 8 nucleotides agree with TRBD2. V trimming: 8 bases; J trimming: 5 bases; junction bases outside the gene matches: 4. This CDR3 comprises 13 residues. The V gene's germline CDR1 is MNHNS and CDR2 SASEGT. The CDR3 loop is CASEASGTGELFF. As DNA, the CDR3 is TGTGCCAGCGAGGCTAGCGGGACCGGGGAGCTGTTTTTT.

CDR3 loop: CASSVGTGRTEAFF. CDR3 bases: TGTGCCAGCAGCGTAGGGACAGGGCGCACTGAAGCTTTCTTT. V and J are TRBV9 and TRBJ1-1; 8 bases map to TRBD1. Germline V gene data show CDR1 as SGDLS and CDR2 as YYNGEE. V lost 0 bases and J lost 4; bases outside the gene matches: 2. The CDR3 covers 14 residues.